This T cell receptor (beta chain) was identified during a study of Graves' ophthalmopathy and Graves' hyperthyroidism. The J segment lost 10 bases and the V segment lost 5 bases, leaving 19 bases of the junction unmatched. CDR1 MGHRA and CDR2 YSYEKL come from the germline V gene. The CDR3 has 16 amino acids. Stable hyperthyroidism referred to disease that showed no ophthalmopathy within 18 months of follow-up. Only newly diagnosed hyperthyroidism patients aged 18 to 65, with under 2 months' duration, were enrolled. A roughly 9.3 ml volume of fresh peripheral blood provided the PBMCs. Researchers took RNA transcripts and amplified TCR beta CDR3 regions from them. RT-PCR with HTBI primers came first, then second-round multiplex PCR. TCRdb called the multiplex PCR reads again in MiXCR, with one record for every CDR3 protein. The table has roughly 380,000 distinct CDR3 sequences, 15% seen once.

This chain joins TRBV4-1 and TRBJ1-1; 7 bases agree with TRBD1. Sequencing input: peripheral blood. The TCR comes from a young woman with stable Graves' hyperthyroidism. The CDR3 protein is CASSSSSTRQGSGAFF. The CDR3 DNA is TGCGCCAGCAGCTCGTCCTCAACCCGACAGGGTAGTGGAGCTTTCTTT.